This T cell receptor (beta chain) was sequenced during a study of T cells after yellow fever vaccination. Study-level points and caveats: FACS-sorted repertoires could contain abundant clonotypes contaminating from the bulk population. Some clonotypes were seen in both the CD4 and the CD8 compartments. These made up a small share and likely arose from convergent recombination. Subsequent booster samples again held most clones from primary vaccination (96% CD4, 85% to 90% CD8).

CDR3 length: 12 residues. Germline CDR1 is DFQATT and CDR2 is SNEGSKA (reference sequence). V lost 6 bases to trimming and J lost 11 bases, with 19 bases between them. The table lists this clonotype with a few counts. The target antigen is unknown. A 5'RACE template-switching step, the method used to make TCR cDNA, added a universal primer site and UMIs. TCRdb analysed the 5' RACE reads with MiXCR anew, one entry per CDR3 protein. This table holds roughly 350,000 distinct CDR3 sequences, roughly 4% found once. V is TRBV20-1 and J is TRBJ1-1, with D possibly TRBD1 on 6 matching bases. This sequence was found in a man aged 18 to 35 who received the YFV17D yellow fever vaccine. The material sequenced was PBMCs, taken 5 days after the yellow fever booster vaccination. The CDR3: CSAPGGGGWAFF. The CDR3 DNA reads TGCAGTGCCCCGGGCGGGGGCGGATGGGCTTTCTTT.